This T cell receptor (beta chain) derives from a study of T cells in Graves' hyperthyroidism and ophthalmopathy. Amplification of TCR beta CDR3 regions was performed using RNA transcripts as template. TCR CDR3 underwent first-round RT-PCR with the HTBI primer set. A single record per CDR3 protein comes from TCRdb applying MiXCR to the multiplex PCR reads. The table has 530,000 or so distinct CDR3 sequences, roughly a sixth seen once. V lost 5 bases to trimming and J lost 2 bases, with 12 bases between them. CDR3 size: 13 residues. CDR1 SQVTM and CDR2 ANQGSEA come from the germline V gene. It was uncontrolled infection, other autoimmune disease, pregnancy or lactation that excluded patients. Fresh peripheral blood, under 11 ml, yielded the PBMCs.

The TCR was taken from a woman aged 18-30 years with Graves' ophthalmopathy. The J gene is TRBJ1-2, the V gene TRBV29-1; D is ambiguous. The specimen sequenced was blood. The CDR3 nucleotides read TGCAGCGTTCCCCCGGGGATAAACTATGGCTACACCTTC. This gives the protein CSVPPGINYGYTF.